This TCR beta chain was retrieved from a study of cytomegalovirus exposure and HLA in healthy donors. Study conclusions and caveats: Compared with the roughly 670-donor mean, an Asian-associated ancestry cluster reportedly had fewer N-insertions, according to a later analysis. A later analysis linked a missense variant in DCLRE1C to the trimming of TCR beta V and J genes.

Germline values: CDR1 MNHNY, CDR2 SVGAGI (reference sequence). The CDR3 length is 14 residues. V trimming: 8 bases; J trimming: 3 bases; junction bases outside the gene matches: 7. As regards this clone: No antigen is known for it.

PCR used 60 Vbeta primers and 13 Jbeta primers. The protocol was immunoSEQ multiplex PCR, while the TCRdb copy is restricted to in-frame clones and leaves out a portion. Seen here are roughly 180,000 clones, around 82% observed once, and the top ten hold around 0.97%. This sequence was found in a man aged 25 to 45 in good health and CMV-seronegative. The rearrangement joins TRBV6-6 to TRBJ2-7, with 10 bases aligning to TRBD1. What was sequenced was PBMCs. CDR3 sequence (DNA): TGTGCCAGCCTGGCAGGGACAGGGGTCTACGAGCAGTACTTC. Its translation is CASLAGTGVYEQYF.